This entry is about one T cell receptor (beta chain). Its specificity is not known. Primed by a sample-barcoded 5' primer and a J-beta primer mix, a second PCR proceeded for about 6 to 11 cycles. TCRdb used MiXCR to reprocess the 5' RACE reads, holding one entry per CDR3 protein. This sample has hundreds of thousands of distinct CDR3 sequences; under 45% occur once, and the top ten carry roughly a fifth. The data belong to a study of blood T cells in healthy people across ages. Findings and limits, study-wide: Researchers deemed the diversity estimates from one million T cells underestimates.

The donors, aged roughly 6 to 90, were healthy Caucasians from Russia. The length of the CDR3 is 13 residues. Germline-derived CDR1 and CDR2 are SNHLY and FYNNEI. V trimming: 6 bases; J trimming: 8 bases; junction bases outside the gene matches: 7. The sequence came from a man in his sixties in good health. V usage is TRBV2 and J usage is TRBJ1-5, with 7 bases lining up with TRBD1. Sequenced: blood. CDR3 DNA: TGTGCCAGCAGAAGGGACAGTAGAGAGCCCCAGCATTTT. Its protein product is CASRRDSREPQHF.